The 21 T cell receptor beta chains presented below share a single source sample, sequenced in a study of regulatory T cells in long-lasting Graves disease. Time point: newly diagnosed GD, antithyroid drugs for less than 3 months. The TCR library used RNA extracted from PBMCs. Relying on iRepertoire HTBI primers and Arm-PCR of CDR3 regions, the team built TCR beta libraries. TCRdb processed the multiplex PCR reads anew with MiXCR; each CDR3 protein has one entry. This table holds 560,000 or so distinct CDR3 sequences, roughly 15% found once. The same sample was also studied in work on T cells in Graves' hyperthyroidism and ophthalmopathy.

The input for sequencing was peripheral blood mononuclear cells (PBMCs), taken at new diagnosis, from a patient treated with antithyroid drugs. These receptors were collected from a young man with Graves disease.

This clonotype was picked up many times. V usage is TRBV27 and J usage is TRBJ1-1; weak D call: TRBD1 (6 bases). Between the trimmed V and J ends, which lost 3 bases and 5 bases, there was a span of 10 bases. The CDR3 loop spans 13 amino acids. Per germline, CDR1 MNHEY and CDR2 SMNVEV (reference sequence). DNA of the CDR3: TGTGCCAGCAGTTTCGACAGGATGACTGAAGCTTTCTTT. It translates to CASSFDRMTEAFF.

This clonotype showed up many times. The chain carries TRBV30 and TRBJ2-2; D is ambiguous. Germline CDR1 GTSNPN, CDR2 SVGIG (reference sequence). V was pared by 5 bases and J by 6 bases, with 10 bases between. The CDR3 covers 12 residues. CDR3 DNA sequence: TGTGCCTGGGGGCCAGGTCCCGGGGAGCTGTTTTTT. Translating gives CAWGPGPGELFF.

In the case of this clonotype: A far larger clone lies a single base away; this is likely a read error. The J gene is TRBJ2-1, the V gene TRBV6-2 or TRBV6-3; D remains unclear. This CDR3 contains 10 residues. Per the germline V gene, CDR1 is MNHEY and CDR2 is SVGEGT. The CDR3 is CASSYTEQFF. Here the CDR3 DNA reads TGTGCCAGCAGTTACACTGAGCAGTTCTTC.

This clonotype has a single count. A much larger clonotype is one base distant, so this may be a read error. V usage is TRBV28 and J usage is TRBJ2-1, with D uncertain. V was shortened by 4 bases and J by 4 bases, with 14 bases between the two germline ends. Germline V gene sequence: CDR1 MDHEN, CDR2 SYDVKM. The CDR3 is 15 residues long. This CDR3 reads CASSWALKGYNEQFF. The CDR3 DNA follows: TGTGCCAGCAGTTGGGCCCTGAAAGGGTACAATGAGCAGTTCTTC.

This clonotype was observed a single time. This CDR3 is CASSLDAMNTEAFF. The CDR3 coding sequence is TGCGCCAGCAGCTTAGATGCGATGAACACTGAAGCTTTCTTT. The chain combines TRBV5-1 with TRBJ1-1; D is unclear. CDR1 and CDR2 from the germline V gene are SGHRS and YFSETQ. The V gene lost 2 bases and the J gene lost 0 bases, with 8 bases spanning the gap. The CDR3 has 14 residues. The variable domain in full, with the rest retrieved from reference TRBV5-1 and TRBJ1-1, is KAGVTQTPRYLIKTRGQQVTLSCSPISGHRSVSWYQQTPGQGLQFLFEYFSETQRNKGNFPGRFSGRQFSNSRSEMNVSTLELGDSALYLCASSLDAMNTEAFFGQGTRLTVV.

This clonotype showed up many times. The CDR3: CASSTYRGPDRNEQFF. The CDR3 DNA follows: TGTGCCAGCAGCACTTACAGGGGCCCAGACCGCAATGAGCAGTTCTTC. The chain joins TRBV11-2 to TRBJ2-1; 7 bases map to TRBD1. The CDR3 spans 16 residues. CDR1 SGHAT and CDR2 FQNNGV come from the germline V gene. The J segment lost 6 bases and the V segment lost 5 bases, leaving 13 bases of the junction unmatched.

This clonotype was detected ten times or more. The gene calls are TRBV2 and TRBJ2-7; D might be TRBD2 (5 bases). The CDR3 consists of 15 residues. The V gene's germline CDR1 is SNHLY and CDR2 FYNNEI. Trimming stripped 4 bases from V and 2 bases from J, with 15 bases between. CDR3 amino acids: CASSGMGSGPYEQYF. The CDR3 coding sequence is TGTGCCAGCAGTGGTATGGGAAGCGGTCCCTACGAGCAGTACTTC.

A word on this clonotype: Given a much more abundant clone one base away, this may be a read error. The chain is built from TRBV20-1 and TRBJ2-1; D is undetermined. The germline CDR1 and CDR2 sequences are DFQATT and SNEGSKA (reference sequence). The CDR3 has 16 residues. The CDR3 spells CGTSPLTDGAYNEQFF. DNA for the CDR3: TGCGGCACCTCTCCTCTAACGGATGGGGCCTACAATGAGCAGTTCTTC.

Here the CDR3 reads CSARRPYSNQPQHF. Here the CDR3 DNA reads TGCAGTGCGCGTCGGCCTTATAGCAATCAGCCCCAGCATTTT. The V call is TRBV20-1, the J call TRBJ1-5; D not certain. The germline V gene has CDR1 DFQATT and CDR2 SNEGSKA (reference sequence). This CDR3 comprises 14 residues. Trimming shortened V by 6 bases and J by 0 bases, and 12 bases separated the two germline ends.

This clonotype was counted between two and nine times. This chain links TRBV28 with TRBJ2-1; 10 bases align to TRBD2. The J segment lost 1 base and the V segment lost 6 bases, leaving 18 bases of the junction unmatched. The CDR3 extends over 20 amino acids. Germline assignment: CDR1 MDHEN and CDR2 SYDVKM. The CDR3 region is CASSLGSGRASVTSYNEQFF. Written as DNA, the CDR3 is TGTGCCAGCAGCCTGGGGAGCGGGAGGGCCAGTGTAACGTCCTACAATGAGCAGTTCTTC.

This rearrangement joins TRBV30 to TRBJ1-1; the D is unclear. Germline values: CDR1 GTSNPN, CDR2 SVGIG (reference sequence). Trimming stripped 2 bases from V and 5 bases from J, with 18 bases between. The CDR3 consists of 15 residues. For the CDR3, the DNA is TGTGCCTGGAGTTTCTCTCGGACCCTGGGGACTGAAGCTTTCTTT. Protein: CAWSFSRTLGTEAFF.

The table lists this clonotype with many counts. The chain links TRBV29-1 to TRBJ2-7, with TRBD1 matching over 9 bases. Germline trimming cut 5 bases from V and 2 bases from J; bases unmatched to any gene: 7. Germline V gives CDR1 SQVTM, CDR2 ANQGSEA. The CDR3 is 14 amino acids. CDR3 DNA sequence: TGCAGCGTTCTGTGGGACAGGGACCCCTACGAGCAGTACTTC. Protein product: CSVLWDRDPYEQYF.

This clonotype was found many times. The rearrangement joins TRBV24-1 to TRBJ1-5, with TRBD1 matching over 7 bases. Trimming removed 3 bases from V and 7 bases from J; junction bases left unmatched: 14. The CDR3 consists of 17 residues. The germline gives CDR1 KGHDR, CDR2 SFDVKD. The CDR3 protein is CATSDRGRTQGRQPQHF. CDR3 nucleotide sequence: TGTGCCACCAGTGATAGGGGTAGGACACAGGGGCGGCAGCCCCAGCATTTT.

V gene TRBV9 combines with J gene TRBJ1-3; no reliable D call. V lost 4 bases and J lost 1, with 6 bases in between. CDR1 SGDLS and CDR2 YYNGEE come from the germline V gene. CDR3 length: 13 amino acids. CDR3 region: CASSPTSGNTIYF. CDR3 sequence (DNA): TGTGCCAGCAGCCCGACATCTGGAAACACCATATATTTT.

This clonotype showed up many times. The gene calls are TRBV7-3 and TRBJ2-2, with TRBD2 matching over 9 bases. Germline trimming cut 2 bases from V and 3 bases from J; bases unmatched to any gene: 7. The CDR3 consists of 17 residues. Germline V gene sequence: CDR1 SGHTA, CDR2 FQGTGA. The CDR3 coding sequence is TGTGCCAGCAGCTTAGTAGGTAGCGGGAGCCACACCGGGGAGCTGTTTTTT. Amino acids: CASSLVGSGSHTGELFF.

This clonotype has at least ten counts. The chain links TRBV7-9 to TRBJ2-1; TRBD2 aligns across 10 bases. The CDR3 is made up of 15 amino acids. Trimming took 6 bases from V and 9 from J; bases not matched to a gene: 11. Germline V gene lookup returns CDR1 SEHNR and CDR2 FQNEAQ (reference sequence). The CDR3, as DNA: TGTGCCAGCAGTCCGCCGGGACTAGCGCCTCTTGAGCAGTTCTTC. Its translation is CASSPPGLAPLEQFF. Drawing the rest from reference TRBV7-9 and TRBJ2-1, the complete variable domain is DTGVSQNPRHKITKRGQNVTFRCDPISEHNRLYWYRQTLGQGPEFLTYFQNEAQLEKSRLLSDRFSAERPKGSFSTLEIQRTEQGDSAMYLCASSPPGLAPLEQFFGPGTRLTVL.

In this sample, this clonotype turned up many times. The chain recombines TRBV3-1 with TRBJ1-2; D ambiguous. CDR1 and CDR2 (germline): LGHDT, YNNKEL (reference sequence). The CDR3 spans 14 residues. Trimming removed 1 base at V and 4 bases at J, with 10 bases between. In DNA, the CDR3 is TGTGCCAGCAGCCAAGGGACGCCGGTCTATGGCTACACCTTC. Protein sequence: CASSQGTPVYGYTF.

The CDR3: CASSPDRVNGYTF. In DNA form, the CDR3 reads TGCGCCAGCAGCCCGGACAGGGTTAATGGCTACACCTTC. V usage is TRBV5-1 and J usage is TRBJ1-2, with 8 bases identical to TRBD1. Trimming took 4 bases from V and 6 from J; bases not matched to a gene: 5. CDR1 is SGHRS and CDR2 is YFSETQ in the germline V gene. The length of the CDR3 is 13 residues.

This clonotype showed up just a few times. This chain joins TRBV5-6 and TRBJ1-5; 8 bases map to TRBD1. The germline V gene encodes CDR1 SGHDT and CDR2 YYEEEE. The junction had 6 bases not matched to a gene; V was cut back by 6 bases and J by 4 bases. The CDR3 is made up of 14 amino acids. This chain's CDR3 is CASTLTGVNQPQHF. The CDR3 nucleotides read TGTGCCAGCACCCTGACAGGGGTTAATCAGCCCCAGCATTTT.

This clonotype was picked up a small number of times. The V call is TRBV2, the J call TRBJ1-1; 7 nucleotides align to TRBD1. Germline CDR1 reads SNHLY; CDR2 reads FYNNEI. This CDR3 region has 14 residues. The J segment lost 3 bases and the V segment lost 7 bases, leaving 8 bases of the junction unmatched. CDR3 DNA: TGTGCCAGCACCGGAGACAGGGAAGACACTGAAGCTTTCTTT. Its translation: CASTGDREDTEAFF.

This clonotype was recorded many times. The chain combines TRBV28 with TRBJ2-7, with 10 positions matching TRBD1. Per the germline V gene, CDR1 is MDHEN and CDR2 is SYDVKM. V trimming: 3 bases; J trimming: 6 bases; junction bases outside the gene matches: 5. The CDR3 runs 14 residues. CDR3 residues: CASSLGTGVFEQYF. CDR3 nucleotide sequence: TGTGCCAGCAGTTTGGGGACAGGGGTTTTCGAGCAGTACTTC.